The 18 T cell receptor beta chains given below trace back to one sample, sequenced in a study of shared clonotypes between healthy human individuals. The table came from immunoSEQ multiplex PCR; TCRdb's copy has only in-frame clones and leaves some out. The profile shows around 1.6 million clones, nearly 99% of them singletons. The sequencing input was naive CD4+ T cells sorted from blood. Subset described: CD45RA+ positively selected. The receptors were sampled from a man aged 25-40 years in good health.

The chain combines TRBV29-1 with TRBJ2-6; 7 bases agree with TRBD1. Germline trimming cut 6 bases from V and 2 bases from J; bases unmatched to any gene: 4. Germline V lookup: CDR1 SQVTM, CDR2 ANQGSEA. There are 14 residues in the CDR3. Here the CDR3 DNA reads TGCAGCGTCACAGGGGCCCCTGGGGCCAACGTCCTGACTTTC. Protein sequence: CSVTGAPGANVLTF.

This clone appeared a single time. The gene calls are TRBV11-2 and TRBJ2-7; TRBD2 agrees at 7 bases. Looked up from germline, CDR1 is SGHAT and CDR2 is FQNNGV. The junction had 9 bases not matched to a gene; V was cut back by 0 bases and J by 4 bases. There are 16 residues in the CDR3. CDR3 sequence reads: CASSLELGLVSYEQYF. The CDR3 DNA sequence: TGTGCCAGCAGCTTAGAGCTCGGACTAGTTTCGTACGAGCAGTACTTC. The whole variable domain, remainder taken from reference TRBV11-2 and TRBJ2-7, is EAGVAQSPRYKIIEKRQSVAFWCNPISGHATLYWYQQILGQGPKLLIQFQNNGVVDDSQLPKDRFSAERLKGVDSTLKIQPAKLEDSAVYLCASSLELGLVSYEQYFGPGTRLTVT.

V and J are TRBV25-1 and TRBJ1-2, with 7 bases fitting TRBD1. From germline, CDR1 is MGHDK and CDR2 SYGVNS. CDR3 length: 13 amino acids. V lost 7 bases and J lost 8; bases outside the gene matches: 10. As DNA, the CDR3 is TGTGCCAGCACCCCCCACAGGGGCGGCGGCTACACCTTC. Translation: CASTPHRGGGYTF.

The gene calls are TRBV6-6 and TRBJ1-2; no reliable D call. The ends were cut back, 2 bases at V and 8 bases at J, with 15 bases in the middle. Germline assignment: CDR1 MNHNY and CDR2 SVGAGI (reference sequence). The CDR3 loop spans 14 amino acids. DNA of the CDR3: TGTGCCAGCAGTTACGGGCTGGAGGCAGAGGGCTACACCTTC. Amino acids: CASSYGLEAEGYTF.

The chain couples TRBV30 to TRBJ1-1; possibly TRBD1 for D (6 bases). Germline V gives CDR1 GTSNPN, CDR2 SVGIG (reference sequence). Trimming cost V 2 bases and J 1 base, with 20 bases left between them. CDR3 length: 17 residues. The CDR3 DNA reads TGTGCCTGGAGTACTGACAGGATCGTCGGCGAGAACACTGAAGCTTTCTTT. This gives the protein CAWSTDRIVGENTEAFF.

This chain uses TRBV21-1 with TRBJ2-3; no DNA check was done on the table's D call, TRBD2. TRBV21-1 is flagged as a pseudogene. The CDR3 totals 18 residues. The CDR3 region has the DNA TGTGCCAGCAGCAAGGGTCCCCCCGGCGGGAGGGTCACAGATACGCAGTATTTT. Its translation: CASSKGPPGGRVTDTQYF.

In this sample, this clone turned up once. Other DNA sequences in this specimen translate into the identical CDR3. J is TRBJ1-1 and V is TRBV9; D unresolved. V lost 2 bases and J lost 1, with 9 bases in between. Per the germline V gene, CDR1 is SGDLS and CDR2 is YYNGEE. The CDR3 sequence is 14 residues long. The CDR3 DNA follows: TGTGCCAGCAGCGTTGGCGGCAGGAACACTGAAGCTTTCTTT. Residues: CASSVGGRNTEAFF.

The chain couples TRBV5-1 to TRBJ1-2, with 9 bases fitting TRBD1. CDR1 is SGHRS, CDR2 YFSETQ, per germline. The CDR3 is made up of 13 amino acids. V lost 4 bases and J lost 10; bases outside the gene matches: 8. The CDR3 sequence is CASSPAGQGSYTF. CDR3 DNA: TGCGCCAGCAGCCCGGCCGGACAGGGGTCCTACACCTTC.

The chain is built from TRBV5-1 and TRBJ2-6; a possible D gene is TRBD2 (6 bases). V gave up 2 bases and J gave up 0 bases, with 15 bases separating them. This CDR3 contains 18 residues. CDR1 and CDR2 from the germline V gene are SGHRS and YFSETQ. CDR3 protein: CASSLAGTVVSGANVLTF. CDR3 DNA sequence: TGCGCCAGCAGCTTAGCCGGGACTGTTGTCTCTGGGGCCAACGTCCTGACTTTC.

The V gene is TRBV6-1, the J gene TRBJ2-7; 8 positions agree with TRBD2. This CDR3 spans 14 amino acids. V lost 8 bases, J lost 0 bases, and 6 bases stayed unmatched. Germline V gene data show CDR1 as MNHNS and CDR2 as SASEGT. This CDR3 is CASRGGLLSYEQYF. The CDR3, as DNA: TGTGCCAGCCGGGGGGGACTCCTCTCCTACGAGCAGTACTTC.

The chain has TRBV4-1 and TRBJ2-2, with a tentative D call TRBD2 (6 bases). Trimming cost V 4 bases and J 5 bases, with 14 bases left between them. CDR3 length: 15 residues. Germline V gene sequence: CDR1 MGHRA, CDR2 YSYEKL. The CDR3 is CASSLRLVGTGELFF. CDR3 nucleotide sequence: TGCGCCAGCAGCCTGAGACTAGTTGGAACCGGGGAGCTGTTTTTT.

To note about this clone: The same CDR3 is also encoded by other DNA sequences in this sample. This sequence joins TRBV5-1 and TRBJ2-2; D gene ambiguous. Germline V gene sequence: CDR1 SGHRS, CDR2 YFSETQ. The V gene lost 0 bases and the J gene lost 4 bases, with 4 bases spanning the gap. There are 13 residues in the CDR3. CDR3 region: CASSLATTGELFF. The CDR3 DNA is TGCGCCAGCAGCTTGGCAACCACCGGGGAGCTGTTTTTT. The full variable domain, with the rest looked up from reference TRBV5-1 and TRBJ2-2, is KAGVTQTPRYLIKTRGQQVTLSCSPISGHRSVSWYQQTPGQGLQFLFEYFSETQRNKGNFPGRFSGRQFSNSRSEMNVSTLELGDSALYLCASSLATTGELFFGEGSRLTVL.

This chain joins TRBV28 and TRBJ2-5; 10 bases align to TRBD2. Germline CDR1 and CDR2: MDHEN and SYDVKM. This CDR3 has 17 amino acids. Trimming removed 6 bases from V and 1 base from J; junction bases left unmatched: 11. The CDR3 spells CASRPTSGRAFQETQYF. Here the CDR3 DNA reads TGTGCCAGCAGACCTACCAGCGGGAGGGCCTTCCAAGAGACCCAGTACTTC. Together with reference TRBV28 and TRBJ2-5, the CDR3 gives the full variable domain: DVKVTQSSRYLVKRTGEKVFLECVQDMDHENMFWYRQDPGLGLRLIYFSYDVKMKEKGDIPEGYSVSREKKERFSLILESASTNQTSMYLCASRPTSGRAFQETQYFGPGTRLLVL.

This CDR3 reads CASSLRGGPYEQYF. In DNA form, the CDR3 reads TGTGCCAGCAGTTTGCGGGGTGGGCCCTACGAGCAGTACTTC. V and J are TRBV28 and TRBJ2-7, with D possibly TRBD2 on 6 matching bases. Germline values: CDR1 MDHEN, CDR2 SYDVKM. The CDR3 is 14 amino acids. The V end was cut by 3 bases, the J end by 2 bases, with 11 bases between.

As to this clone: The same CDR3 is also encoded by other DNA sequences in this sample. V and J are TRBV7-3 and TRBJ2-2; no reliable D call. This CDR3 contains 13 residues. The ends were cut back, 3 bases at V and 4 bases at J, with 6 bases in the middle. Germline CDR1 SGHTA, CDR2 FQGTGA. The chain's CDR3 is CASSFTGTGELFF. As DNA, the CDR3 is TGTGCCAGCAGCTTCACGGGCACCGGGGAGCTGTTTTTT.

The genes are TRBV23-1 and TRBJ2-7, with 7 bases aligning to TRBD1. TRBV23-1 falls under the ORF class, with uncertain function. This CDR3 is 15 amino acids long. The trim removed 1 base at V and 2 bases at J, leaving 5 bases unmatched. CDR3 protein: CASSQWWQGAYEQYF. The CDR3 nucleotides are TGCGCCAGCAGTCAATGGTGGCAGGGGGCCTACGAGCAGTACTTC.

This rearrangement joins TRBV28 to TRBJ1-2; 7 positions match TRBD1. Germline CDR1 reads MDHEN; CDR2 reads SYDVKM. The V gene end was trimmed by 6 bases and the J gene end by 3 bases; junction bases not matched to a gene: 7. There are 14 residues in the CDR3. The CDR3 protein is CASSIPGTDYGYTF. The CDR3 nucleotides read TGTGCCAGCAGCATCCCCGGGACAGACTATGGCTACACCTTC.

This CDR3 is CATSSWRLASGDSTDTQYF. DNA for the CDR3: TGTGCCACCAGCAGCTGGCGGCTAGCGTCAGGGGATAGCACAGATACGCAGTATTTT. V is TRBV15 and J is TRBJ2-3, with D tentatively TRBD1 or TRBD2 (6 bases each). Trimming took off 3 bases at V and 0 bases at J, with 22 bases between the two ends. Germline V gene lookup returns CDR1 LNHNV and CDR2 YYDKDF (reference sequence). The CDR3 runs 19 residues.